This TCR beta chain was recorded in a study of T cell repertoires in cytomegalovirus infection. For the study at large: CMV infection together with matching HLA type was indicated by public TCR beta signatures. Whole-study results and caveats: HLA-C-restricted CMV-specific TCR beta clonotypes prevailed in the ex vivo response. Accumulated public TCR beta family frequency recognized individuals carrying CMV together with the relevant HLA.

TCRdb used MiXCR to reprocess the reads, holding one entry per CDR3 protein. The sample consists of approximately 270,000 distinct CDR3 sequences, around 20% of them appearing once. This clonotype was detected many times. Its antigen is not known. Looked up from germline, CDR1 is SGHAT and CDR2 is FQNNGV. Trimming took off 4 bases at V and 6 bases at J, with 11 bases between the two ends. The CDR3 runs to 13 residues. V and J are TRBV11-2 and TRBJ2-3, with D tentatively TRBD1 or TRBD2 (5 bases each). The sequenced sample was cultured PBMCs, obtained from culture after CMV antigen stimulation. The origin of this receptor is a human donor in good health (CMV status not recorded). Some clones in this sample may be carry-over from other donors' samples. Here the CDR3 reads CASSWDPVDTQYF. CDR3 DNA sequence: TGTGCCAGCAGCTGGGACCCTGTGGATACGCAGTATTTT.